This T cell receptor beta chain emerged from a study of blood T cell repertoires in COVID-19. Looking at the study overall: Samples came from the United States, Italy and Spain, spanning acute and convalescent COVID-19. Sample material is recorded as cDNA or gDNA derived from T cells, B-cell-depleted T cells, or PBMCs.

Original methodology: Researchers report that nucleated cell counts were estimated from reference gene primer amplification. Assay used: immunoSEQ multiplex PCR; TCRdb lists only in-frame clones, some missing. Clone size and V and J calls were adopted from that table, with D and trimming inferred from the DNA. The repertoire holds approximately 140,000 clones, with over 80% as singletons. The table lists this clone with a few counts. Participants were aged 18 to 89 years from about 25 US areas. The CDR3 sequence is 13 residues long. Trimming shortened V by 4 bases and J by 0 bases, and 6 bases separated the two germline ends. Germline-derived CDR1 and CDR2 are SGHRS and YFSETQ.

The chain links TRBV5-1 to TRBJ2-3, with D uncertain. The clonotype was recovered from a woman aged 45-65 years who had been exposed to COVID-19. Sequences were obtained from PBMCs or T cells enriched from blood (not recorded which). CDR3 residues: CASSPGSTDTQYF. The CDR3 nucleotides are TGCGCCAGCAGCCCCGGGAGCACAGATACGCAGTATTTT.